A single sample is the source of the 6 T cell receptor beta chains below, sequenced in a study of metastatic and nonmetastatic thyroid tumors. TCRdb ran MiXCR on the PCR reads. The table records 26,000 or so clones, 3.5% to 4% of them present only once. No treatment had been given to any patient before thyroid surgery. What was sequenced was blood. These receptors were collected from a male donor with papillary thyroid cancer or a benign thyroid nodule (not recorded which). Some clones in this sample may be carry-over from other donors' samples.

In this sample, this clone turned up many times. This sequence joins TRBV10-1 and TRBJ2-7; 10 bases align to TRBD2. V lost 1 base to trimming and J lost 6 bases; unmatched junction nucleotides: 0. From germline, CDR1 is WNHNN and CDR2 SYGVQD (reference sequence). The CDR3 extends over 13 amino acids. The CDR3 DNA reads as TGCGCCAGCAGTGAGTGGACTAGCGGCGAGCAGTACTTC. Its protein is CASSEWTSGEQYF.

The chain carries TRBV28 and TRBJ2-7; no definite D call. V lost 4 bases, J lost 4 bases, and 5 bases lay in between. CDR3 length: 11 residues. In germline, CDR1 is MDHEN, CDR2 SYDVKM. CDR3: CASSSKYEQYF. The CDR3, as DNA: TGTGCCAGCAGTTCAAAATACGAGCAGTACTTC.

In its sample, this clone ranks as medium-sized. The chain combines TRBV6-4 with TRBJ1-2, with 7 bases that match TRBD1. Unmatched junction bases numbered 8, after V lost 4 bases and J lost 6 bases. Germline lookup yields CDR1 MRHNA and CDR2 SNTAGT. The CDR3 loop spans 14 amino acids. The CDR3 DNA reads as TGTGCCAGCAGTGCCACCGGGACAGCCGATGGCTACACCTTC. Its protein product is CASSATGTADGYTF.

This clone was observed a handful of times. J is TRBJ2-2 and V is TRBV6-1; D is unresolved. V gave up 6 bases and J gave up 4 bases, with 6 bases separating them. The CDR3 covers 12 residues. CDR1 is MNHNS, CDR2 SASEGT, per germline. The CDR3 DNA reads TGTGCCAGCAGCAAACCCACCGGGGAGCTGTTTTTT. Its protein is CASSKPTGELFF.

The sample holds a few counts of this clone. At one end, the junction sequence differs from germline, possibly due to a read error. The rearrangement links TRBV19 to TRBJ1-4; D not resolved. CDR1 is LNHDA, CDR2 SQIVND, per germline (reference sequence). The CDR3 contains 15 residues. The chain's CDR3 is CTSSMDLGVNEKLFF. CDR3 bases: TGTACCAGTAGTATGGATCTGGGAGTCAATGAGAAACTGTTTTTT.

This clone occurred many times. Within the sample, other DNA sequences also encode this same CDR3. DNA of the CDR3: TGTGCCAGCAGCCCCCACGGGGCTGGGGCCAACGTCCTGACTTTC. It specifies CASSPHGAGANVLTF. The chain employs TRBV9 and TRBJ2-6, with a possible D match to TRBD2 (5 bases). This CDR3 spans 15 amino acids. Germline V gives CDR1 SGDLS, CDR2 YYNGEE. With 4 bases removed from V and 2 bases from J, the gap between germline ends came to 10 bases.